A selection of T cell receptor beta chains follows, all from one sample in a study of T cell repertoires and HLA-DP antigens. These receptors are not linked to any known antigen. Measured with immunoSEQ multiplex PCR; TCRdb has only the in-frame clones, and not every one. The table has about 120,000 clones, 80% to 95% seen once. Specimen: CD4+ T cells from PBMCs. The receptors shown here come from a woman aged 18-29 years in good health and CMV-seronegative. Both conserved end residues are part of each CDR3. Fields, in order: J gene, D gene, V gene, clone size, CDR3 protein, CDR3 DNA. A D gene is named only where the DNA matches it firmly. Size is omitted from some rows. Given values are once, few, many or a class for expanded clones.

j_gene: TRBJ1-1
d_gene: TRBD1
v_gene: TRBV10-1
abundance: NA
CDR3aa: CASSVRAGGLWTEAFF
CDR3nt: TGCGCCAGCAGTGTTAGGGCAGGGGGCTTGTGGACTGAAGCTTTCTTT

j_gene: TRBJ2-6
d_gene: TRBD1
v_gene: TRBV10-3
abundance: NA
CDR3aa: CAISPGRQGSGANVLTF
CDR3nt: TGTGCCATCAGCCCGGGCCGACAGGGCTCAGGGGCCAACGTCCTGACTTTC

j_gene: TRBJ1-1
d_gene: NA
v_gene: TRBV5-1
abundance: NA
CDR3aa: CASRDNTEAFF
CDR3nt: TGCGCCAGCAGGGATAACACTGAAGCTTTCTTT

j_gene: TRBJ1-4
d_gene: NA
v_gene: TRBV30
abundance: NA
CDR3aa: CAWSRDVNEKLFF
CDR3nt: TGTGCCTGGAGCCGGGACGTAAATGAAAAACTGTTTTTT

j_gene: TRBJ2-3
d_gene: TRBD2
v_gene: TRBV15
abundance: NA
CDR3aa: CATSGLGELTDTQYF
CDR3nt: TGTGCCACCAGCGGACTAGGGGAATTAACAGATACGCAGTATTTT

j_gene: TRBJ1-3
d_gene: TRBD1
v_gene: TRBV19
abundance: NA
CDR3aa: CASSMGQGSGNTIYF
CDR3nt: TGTGCCAGTAGTATGGGACAGGGCTCTGGAAACACCATATATTTT

j_gene: TRBJ1-2
d_gene: NA
v_gene: TRBV10-3
abundance: NA
CDR3aa: CAISELAEGGYTF
CDR3nt: TGTGCCATCAGTGAGCTCGCAGAGGGAGGCTACACCTTC

j_gene: TRBJ2-1
d_gene: NA
v_gene: TRBV23-1
abundance: NA
CDR3aa: CASSPRLHEQFF
CDR3nt: TGCGCCAGCAGTCCCCGGTTGCATGAGCAGTTCTTC

j_gene: TRBJ2-2
d_gene: NA
v_gene: TRBV7-8
abundance: NA
CDR3aa: CASSLNRALFSTGELFF
CDR3nt: TGTGCCAGCAGCTTGAACAGGGCATTATTCTCGACCGGGGAGCTGTTTTTT

j_gene: TRBJ2-5
d_gene: TRBD2
v_gene: TRBV4-2
abundance: NA
CDR3aa: CASSQEGLAGAFRETQYF
CDR3nt: TGTGCCAGCAGCCAAGAGGGACTAGCGGGAGCCTTCCGAGAGACCCAGTACTTC

j_gene: TRBJ1-2
d_gene: NA
v_gene: TRBV18
abundance: once
CDR3aa: CASSPGITSGDYGYTF
CDR3nt: TGTGCCAGCTCACCAGGTATTACATCTGGGGACTATGGCTACACCTTC

j_gene: TRBJ1-2
d_gene: NA
v_gene: TRBV11-2
abundance: NA
CDR3aa: CASSLGPGNYGYTF
CDR3nt: TGTGCCAGCAGCTTAGGTCCGGGGAACTATGGCTACACCTTC

j_gene: TRBJ1-5
d_gene: NA
v_gene: TRBV18
abundance: NA
CDR3aa: CASSLGTDSNQPQHF
CDR3nt: TGTGCCAGCTCACTAGGGACGGATAGCAATCAGCCCCAGCATTTT

j_gene: TRBJ1-1
d_gene: NA
v_gene: TRBV6-6
abundance: NA
CDR3aa: CASSPGTANTEAFF
CDR3nt: TGTGCCAGCAGCCCTGGGACGGCGAACACTGAAGCTTTCTTT

j_gene: TRBJ2-2
d_gene: NA
v_gene: TRBV6-5
abundance: NA
CDR3aa: CASSPGKRTGELFF
CDR3nt: TGTGCCAGCAGCCCCGGGAAACGCACCGGGGAGCTGTTTTTT

j_gene: TRBJ1-4
d_gene: TRBD1
v_gene: TRBV5-4
abundance: NA
CDR3aa: CASSFDGTGNEKLFF
CDR3nt: TGTGCCAGCAGCTTCGACGGGACAGGGAATGAAAAACTGTTTTTT

j_gene: TRBJ2-3
d_gene: NA
v_gene: TRBV7-2
abundance: NA
CDR3aa: CASSFGLSTDTQYF
CDR3nt: TGTGCCAGCAGCTTTGGTCTTAGCACAGATACGCAGTATTTT

j_gene: TRBJ2-1
d_gene: NA
v_gene: TRBV7-3
abundance: NA
CDR3aa: CASSSGPSSYNEQFF
CDR3nt: TGTGCCAGCAGCTCCGGACCGAGCTCCTACAATGAGCAGTTCTTC

j_gene: TRBJ1-1
d_gene: NA
v_gene: TRBV28
abundance: NA
CDR3aa: CASSFNRRNTEAFF
CDR3nt: TGTGCCAGCAGTTTTAACAGGAGGAACACTGAAGCTTTCTTT

j_gene: TRBJ1-4
d_gene: TRBD1
v_gene: TRBV5-1
abundance: NA
CDR3aa: CASSIQGDAEKLFF
CDR3nt: TGCGCCAGCAGTATACAGGGGGACGCTGAAAAACTGTTTTTT

j_gene: TRBJ2-1
d_gene: TRBD2
v_gene: TRBV27
abundance: NA
CDR3aa: CASSFRTSGSTYNEQFF
CDR3nt: TGTGCCAGCAGTTTCCGGACTAGCGGGAGCACCTACAATGAGCAGTTCTTC

j_gene: TRBJ2-2
d_gene: NA
v_gene: TRBV2
abundance: NA
CDR3aa: CASSRPGRAMDTNTGELFF
CDR3nt: TGTGCCAGCAGCCGACCGGGCAGAGCGATGGACACGAACACCGGGGAGCTGTTTTTT

j_gene: TRBJ2-3
d_gene: NA
v_gene: TRBV19
abundance: once
CDR3aa: CASSIVVGGTDTQYF
CDR3nt: TGTGCCAGTAGTATTGTGGTAGGTGGCACAGATACGCAGTATTTT

j_gene: TRBJ2-7
d_gene: TRBD1
v_gene: TRBV5-4
abundance: NA
CDR3aa: CASSFSRGKSYEQYF
CDR3nt: TGTGCCAGCAGCTTTAGCAGGGGGAAATCCTACGAGCAGTACTTC

j_gene: TRBJ1-6
d_gene: TRBD1
v_gene: TRBV5-1
abundance: NA
CDR3aa: CASSQDREGSPLHF
CDR3nt: TGCGCCAGCAGCCAGGACAGGGAGGGTTCACCCCTCCACTTT

j_gene: TRBJ1-2
d_gene: NA
v_gene: TRBV6-5
abundance: NA
CDR3aa: CASSYEDPYGYTF
CDR3nt: TGTGCCAGCAGTTATGAGGACCCCTATGGCTACACCTTC

j_gene: TRBJ1-2
d_gene: TRBD1
v_gene: TRBV9
abundance: NA
CDR3aa: CASSFDRGERTYGYTF
CDR3nt: TGTGCCAGCAGTTTTGACAGGGGGGAGCGTACCTATGGCTACACCTTC

j_gene: TRBJ1-4
d_gene: NA
v_gene: TRBV28
abundance: NA
CDR3aa: CASRPGGGRGANEKLFF
CDR3nt: TGTGCCAGCAGACCAGGAGGTGGTAGGGGCGCTAATGAAAAACTGTTTTTT

j_gene: TRBJ2-3
d_gene: NA
v_gene: TRBV11-3
abundance: NA
CDR3aa: CASSYLRGGRTDTQYF
CDR3nt: TGTGCCAGCAGCTATCTTAGGGGGGGGCGCACAGATACGCAGTATTTT

j_gene: TRBJ1-1
d_gene: NA
v_gene: TRBV7-2
abundance: NA
CDR3aa: CASSLWGVNTEAFF
CDR3nt: TGTGCCAGCAGCTTGTGGGGGGTGAACACTGAAGCTTTCTTT

j_gene: TRBJ2-7
d_gene: NA
v_gene: TRBV12-1
abundance: NA
CDR3aa: CASSSLVLRESSYEQYF
CDR3nt: TGTGCCAGCAGCTCCCTCGTACTCAGGGAAAGCTCCTACGAGCAGTACTTC

j_gene: TRBJ1-2
d_gene: NA
v_gene: TRBV28
abundance: NA
CDR3aa: CASSSFSGGDGYTF
CDR3nt: TGTGCCAGCAGTAGTTTCTCCGGGGGCGATGGCTACACCTTC

j_gene: TRBJ1-4
d_gene: NA
v_gene: TRBV27
abundance: NA
CDR3aa: CASSSLGQYNEKLFF
CDR3nt: TGTGCCAGCAGTTCCTTGGGCCAGTATAATGAAAAACTGTTTTTT

j_gene: TRBJ2-7
d_gene: NA
v_gene: TRBV27
abundance: NA
CDR3aa: CASSLKGGPYEQYF
CDR3nt: TGTGCCAGCAGTTTAAAGGGAGGTCCCTACGAGCAGTACTTC

j_gene: TRBJ2-4
d_gene: NA
v_gene: TRBV18
abundance: NA
CDR3aa: CASSPLMGNIQYF
CDR3nt: TGTGCCAGCTCACCACTTATGGGGAACATTCAGTACTTC

j_gene: TRBJ2-2
d_gene: NA
v_gene: TRBV5-4
abundance: NA
CDR3aa: CASLNPTGAGELFF
CDR3nt: TGTGCCAGCCTCAATCCCACGGGGGCCGGGGAGCTGTTTTTT